What follows are 30 T cell receptor beta chains derived from one specimen sequenced in a study of shared clonotypes between healthy human individuals. Sequenced by immunoSEQ multiplex PCR; TCRdb stores in-frame clones only, minus some. The table records some 1.5 million clones, 95% to 99% of them present only once. Material for sequencing was naive CD4+ T cells sorted from blood. Sample subset: CD45RA+ positively selected. The origin of the receptors is a man aged 25-45 years in good health.

The chain has TRBV6-4 and TRBJ2-2, with 7 bases matching TRBD2. The CDR3 is 16 amino acids. Germline V gene sequence: CDR1 MRHNA, CDR2 SNTAGT. V trimming: 2 bases; J trimming: 0 bases; junction bases outside the gene matches: 3. The CDR3 protein is CASSDGLAANTGELFF. The CDR3 DNA reads TGTGCCAGCAGTGACGGGCTAGCGGCGAACACCGGGGAGCTGTTTTTT.

This sequence joins TRBV5-1 and TRBJ2-7; TRBD1 matches at 9 bases. This CDR3 is built from 14 residues. V gave up 6 bases and J gave up 6 bases; unmatched junction bases: 10. CDR1 is SGHRS, CDR2 YFSETQ, per germline. Here the CDR3 DNA reads TGCGCCAGCAAGGGACAGGGTGCTTCAGGCGAGCAGTACTTC. It translates to CASKGQGASGEQYF.

The rearrangement joins TRBV10-2 to TRBJ1-3; D possibly corresponds to TRBD1 (5 bases). Germline V gives CDR1 WSHSY, CDR2 SAAADI. This CDR3 region has 13 residues. The V end lost 0 bases, the J end lost 8 bases, and 8 bases lay between the germline ends. The CDR3 nucleotides read TGCGCCAGCAGTGAGTCCAGGGCCTACACCATATATTTT. It encodes CASSESRAYTIYF.

To note about this clone: Germline is not matched at one junction end, which may reflect a read error. The J gene is TRBJ2-7, the V gene TRBV19; the match to TRBD2 covers 8 bases. Looked up from germline, CDR1 is LNHDA and CDR2 is SQIVND (reference sequence). This CDR3 is built from 12 residues. CDR3 loop: CASSIVRLALIF. CDR3 DNA: TGTGCCAGTAGTATAGTAAGACTAGCGCTGATCTTC.

The chain joins TRBV6-5 to TRBJ1-2, with D hard to call. This CDR3 region has 14 residues. V lost 6 bases and J lost 4, with 15 bases in between. Germline CDR1 reads MNHEY; CDR2 reads SVGAGI. CDR3 protein: CASSRGWEGYGYTF. CDR3 bases: TGTGCCAGCAGCCGTGGATGGGAGGGCTATGGCTACACCTTC.

The rearrangement joins TRBV7-9 to TRBJ1-1; D unclear. Germline V CDR1 and CDR2: SEHNR, FQNEAQ (reference sequence). CDR3 length equals 15 residues. Trimming removed 5 bases from V and 9 bases from J, with 22 bases in between. The DNA of the CDR3 is TGTGCCAGCAGCCCTGGTGCGCGAACAGTAGTGAAAGCTTTCTTT. Translated, it gives CASSPGARTVVKAFF.

This chain links TRBV5-1 with TRBJ1-3; D may be TRBD1 (5 bases). The CDR3 covers 14 residues. Germline loops: CDR1 SGHRS, CDR2 YFSETQ. With 2 bases removed from V and 3 bases from J, the gap between germline ends came to 9 bases. This chain's CDR3 is CASSFGGGGNTIYF. The CDR3 DNA reads as TGCGCCAGCAGCTTCGGGGGTGGTGGAAACACCATATATTTT.

To note about this clone: This same CDR3 is encoded by further DNA sequences in the sample. The chain has TRBV5-1 and TRBJ2-1; TRBD2 might be the D (5 bases). V was trimmed by 1 base and J by 5 bases, leaving 7 bases between them. The germline CDR1 and CDR2 sequences are SGHRS and YFSETQ. The CDR3 runs 13 residues. For the CDR3, the DNA is TGCGCCAGCAGCTTGCTGGGAGACAATGAGCAGTTCTTC. This sequence encodes CASSLLGDNEQFF.

The rearrangement uses TRBV10-2 and TRBJ2-7; D gene ambiguous. The CDR3 runs 15 residues. V dropped 5 bases and J dropped 0 bases, with 14 bases sitting between them. Germline loops: CDR1 WSHSY, CDR2 SAAADI. CDR3 coding DNA: TGCGCCAGCAGTCTTCGATCAGGATCCTCCTACGAGCAGTACTTC. It codes for CASSLRSGSSYEQYF.

The chain links TRBV5-1 to TRBJ2-7, with 10 bases fitting TRBD2. CDR1 SGHRS and CDR2 YFSETQ come from the germline V gene. J gave up 3 bases and V 4 bases, and 7 bases lay outside the gene matches. The CDR3 covers 15 residues. The DNA of the CDR3 is TGCGCCAGCAGCCTAGCTAGCGGGAGCTTCTACGAGCAGTACTTC. Amino acids: CASSLASGSFYEQYF.

The chain links TRBV6-1 to TRBJ2-7; D gene uncertain. Trimming pared 4 bases from V and 11 bases from J, leaving 12 bases between. Germline CDR1 and CDR2: MNHNS and SASEGT. This CDR3 is 11 amino acids long. CDR3 loop: CASSGGRLEYF. The CDR3, as DNA: TGTGCCAGCAGTGGGGGTCGCCTCGAGTACTTC.

V gene TRBV7-8 combines with J gene TRBJ2-3; the D gene is possibly TRBD1 (6 bases). The CDR3 length is 13 residues. The ends were cut back, 10 bases at V and 2 bases at J, with 13 bases in the middle. Germline loops: CDR1 SGHVS, CDR2 FQNEAQ. As DNA, the CDR3 is TGTGCCAAAAAAGGGGACAACACAGATACGCAGTATTTT. Translated, it gives CAKKGDNTDTQYF.

This sequence joins TRBV19 and TRBJ2-1; a possible D gene is TRBD1 (6 bases). CDR1 is LNHDA, CDR2 SQIVND, per germline (reference sequence). This CDR3 comprises 15 residues. Trimming stripped 9 bases from V and 0 bases from J, with 15 bases between. For the CDR3, the DNA is TGTGCCAGCCGAAATAGGGGGAGCTCCTACAATGAGCAGTTCTTC. Translation: CASRNRGSSYNEQFF.

The chain recombines TRBV16 with TRBJ1-2; TRBD1 matches 7 bases. Germline V gives CDR1 KGHSY, CDR2 FQNENV. There are 15 residues in the CDR3. The V gene end was trimmed by 1 base and the J gene end by 6 bases; junction bases not matched to a gene: 8. The chain's CDR3 is CASSQLDRMDDGYTF. The CDR3 DNA follows: TGTGCCAGCAGCCAATTGGACAGGATGGATGATGGCTACACCTTC.

A single count supports this clone. The chain couples TRBV7-9 to TRBJ1-1; D gene uncertain. Trimming shortened V by 7 bases and J by 7 bases, and 10 bases separated the two germline ends. CDR1 is SEHNR, CDR2 FQNEAQ, per germline (reference sequence). This CDR3 region has 11 residues. CDR3: CASTLGLEAFF. CDR3 sequence (DNA): TGTGCCAGCACCCTTGGCCTTGAAGCTTTCTTT. Full variable domain (rest looked up from reference TRBV7-9 and TRBJ1-1): DTGVSQNPRHKITKRGQNVTFRCDPISEHNRLYWYRQTLGQGPEFLTYFQNEAQLEKSRLLSDRFSAERPKGSFSTLEIQRTEQGDSAMYLCASTLGLEAFFGQGTRLTVV.

J is TRBJ1-5 and V is TRBV7-8; 7 bases match TRBD1. Per the germline V gene, CDR1 is SGHVS and CDR2 is FQNEAQ. The CDR3 contains 16 residues. V was pared by 4 bases and J by 0 bases, with 6 bases of the junction left unmatched. CDR3 sequence: CASSSGQIYSNQPQHF. The CDR3 region has the DNA TGTGCCAGCAGCTCGGGACAGATCTATAGCAATCAGCCCCAGCATTTT.

V and J are TRBV10-2 and TRBJ2-1; D perhaps matches TRBD2 (5 bases). The CDR3 contains 15 residues. The V end lost 0 bases, the J end lost 12 bases, and 18 bases lay between the germline ends. Germline V CDR1 and CDR2: WSHSY, SAAADI. The CDR3 loop reads CASSESRGAPLGQFF. CDR3 bases: TGCGCCAGCAGTGAGTCCCGGGGAGCTCCTCTTGGGCAGTTCTTC.

The CDR3 DNA reads TGTGCCAGCAGTTTGGGTAGCAATCAGCCCCAGCATTTT. Its translation is CASSLGSNQPQHF. The genes are TRBV6-5 and TRBJ1-5, with D unclear. CDR1 and CDR2 from the germline V gene are MNHEY and SVGAGI. CDR3 length equals 13 residues. The V end lost 4 bases, the J end lost 0 bases, and 4 bases lay between the germline ends.

V and J are TRBV18 and TRBJ2-3; TRBD1 aligns across 9 bases. The CDR3 consists of 17 residues. The ends lost 1 base at V and 1 base at J; junction bases unmatched: 6. Germline CDR1 KGHSH, CDR2 LQKENI. The CDR3 bases are TGTGCCAGCTCACCACTTGGGACAGGGTTCCGCACAGATACGCAGTATTTT. Translation: CASSPLGTGFRTDTQYF.

Comment on this clone: The identical CDR3 is also encoded by other nucleotide sequences in the sample. This sequence joins TRBV10-3 and TRBJ2-1, with D unclear. V was clipped by 6 bases and J by 4 bases, with 4 bases between them. This CDR3 comprises 11 residues. Germline loops: CDR1 ENHRY, CDR2 SYGVKD. The CDR3 region has the DNA TGTGCCATCAGCGGATACAATGAGCAGTTCTTC. It encodes CAISGYNEQFF.

The chain carries TRBV27 and TRBJ1-2; 9 bases agree with TRBD1. Germline assignment: CDR1 MNHEY and CDR2 SMNVEV (reference sequence). The CDR3 spans 14 residues. The ends lost 2 bases at V and 8 bases at J; junction bases unmatched: 6. DNA for the CDR3: TGTGCCAGCAGTTTACTCGGGACAGGGAACGGCTACACCTTC. As protein: CASSLLGTGNGYTF.

The chain uses TRBV6-6 and TRBJ2-1; D is undetermined. V was clipped by 3 bases and J by 2 bases, with 11 bases between them. Germline lookup yields CDR1 MNHNY and CDR2 SVGAGI (reference sequence). The CDR3 loop spans 15 amino acids. The CDR3 sequence is CASSYGDRAYNEQFF. The CDR3 DNA follows: TGTGCCAGCAGTTATGGGGATCGGGCCTACAATGAGCAGTTCTTC.

This clone appeared once. The sample has other DNA sequences that encode this CDR3 too. The chain has TRBV18 and TRBJ2-5; D unclear. Germline CDR1 is KGHSH and CDR2 is LQKENI. Trimming removed 3 bases at V and 1 base at J, with 6 bases between. This CDR3 spans 13 amino acids. The CDR3 DNA reads as TGTGCCAGCTCACCGGGCACCCAAGAGACCCAGTACTTC. Protein product: CASSPGTQETQYF.

The chain joins TRBV18 to TRBJ2-6, with a tentative D call TRBD2 (7 bases). CDR3 length: 17 residues. V lost 6 bases to trimming and J lost 2 bases, with 17 bases between them. Germline CDR1 and CDR2: KGHSH and LQKENI. CDR3 region: CASSGLQGVTGANVLTF. For the CDR3, the DNA is TGTGCCAGCTCGGGACTACAGGGTGTCACTGGGGCCAACGTCCTGACTTTC.

J is TRBJ1-5 and V is TRBV6-1; D is undetermined. This CDR3 has 14 residues. Per germline, CDR1 MNHNS and CDR2 SASEGT. Trimming left V 5 bases short and J 4 bases short, with 12 bases between. CDR3 amino acids: CASSKTTPNQPQHF. Written as DNA, the CDR3 is TGTGCCAGCAGTAAGACGACCCCAAATCAGCCCCAGCATTTT.

This clone appeared once. The V call is TRBV18, the J call TRBJ1-5; 9 nucleotides agree with TRBD1. J was trimmed by 6 bases and V by 3 bases; bases with no gene match: 9. Germline CDR1 and CDR2: KGHSH and LQKENI. The CDR3 is made up of 16 amino acids. CDR3 nucleotides: TGTGCCAGCTCACCGTGGGGACAGGGAGGAGGTCAGCCCCAGCATTTT. This sequence encodes CASSPWGQGGGQPQHF.

The rearrangement joins TRBV11-2 to TRBJ2-1, with 8 positions matching TRBD1. The CDR3 spans 15 residues. Germline CDR1 SGHAT, CDR2 FQNNGV. The trim removed 5 bases at V and 1 base at J, leaving 4 bases unmatched. This CDR3 is CASSPDRASYNEQFF. The CDR3, as DNA: TGTGCCAGCAGCCCGGACAGGGCTTCCTACAATGAGCAGTTCTTC.

Only one count was recorded for this clone. The rearrangement uses TRBV28 and TRBJ2-1, with TRBD2 as a possible D gene (6 bases). Germline V gene sequence: CDR1 MDHEN, CDR2 SYDVKM. V shed 4 bases and J shed 10 bases, with 23 bases lying between them. The CDR3 extends over 16 amino acids. The CDR3 loop reads CASSSRLGFFPGEQFF. In DNA, the CDR3 is TGTGCCAGCAGTTCGCGACTAGGCTTTTTTCCGGGGGAGCAGTTCTTC. The variable domain in full, completed from reference TRBV28 and TRBJ2-1, reads DVKVTQSSRYLVKRTGEKVFLECVQDMDHENMFWYRQDPGLGLRLIYFSYDVKMKEKGDIPEGYSVSREKKERFSLILESASTNQTSMYLCASSSRLGFFPGEQFFGPGTRLTVL.

The chain carries TRBV27 and TRBJ2-1, with TRBD2 matching 16 bases. V gave up 1 base and J gave up 11 bases; unmatched junction bases: 26. This CDR3 has 23 residues. From germline, CDR1 is MNHEY and CDR2 SMNVEV (reference sequence). The CDR3 loop is CASSLYVMSGTSGRAISFGKQFF. For the CDR3, the DNA is TGTGCCAGCAGTTTATACGTTATGAGCGGGACTAGCGGGAGGGCCATATCTTTCGGCAAGCAGTTCTTC.

The chain links TRBV4-3 to TRBJ2-2; 8 bases map to TRBD2. Germline CDR1 reads LGHNA; CDR2 reads YSLEER. The CDR3 is 15 residues long. J gave up 1 base and V 3 bases, and 1 base lay outside the gene matches. CDR3 nucleotide sequence: TGCGCCAGCAGCCACCTAGCGGGGAACACCGGGGAGCTGTTTTTT. Protein product: CASSHLAGNTGELFF.